The 23 T cell receptor beta chains below were found in one sample sequenced in a study of T cell responses to AZD1222 COVID-19 vaccine. Assay used: immunoSEQ multiplex PCR; TCRdb lists only in-frame clones, some missing. The data hold about 110,000 clones, with around nine tenths observed a single time. Sequenced material: peripheral blood, taken 28 days after the second AZD1222 dose. The origin of the receptors is an adult who received the AZD1222 COVID-19 vaccine.

This chain joins TRBV6-5 and TRBJ2-2, with D perhaps matching TRBD1 (7 bases). The CDR3 contains 15 residues. Trimming removed 6 bases from V and 2 bases from J, with 13 bases in between. CDR1 MNHEY and CDR2 SVGAGI come from the germline V gene. The CDR3 bases are TGTGCCAGCAGGGGGGGACAGACAAACACCGGGGAGCTGTTTTTT. Protein product: CASRGGQTNTGELFF.

V gene TRBV11-2 combines with J gene TRBJ2-7; tentatively, D is TRBD2 (7 bases). The CDR3 has 16 amino acids. The germline V gene encodes CDR1 SGHAT and CDR2 FQNNGV. The V end lost 4 bases, the J end lost 3 bases, and 19 bases lay between the germline ends. Here the CDR3 DNA reads TGTGCCAGCAGCTCAAGGAGGGGAGGGGGACGCTACGAGCAGTACTTC. Translating gives CASSSRRGGGRYEQYF.

The genes are TRBV2 and TRBJ1-3, with TRBD1 as a possible D gene (5 bases). Trimming pared 3 bases from V and 4 bases from J, leaving 10 bases between. This CDR3 is built from 14 residues. The germline CDR1 and CDR2 sequences are SNHLY and FYNNEI. This CDR3 is CASSEWGLGNTIYF. The CDR3 bases are TGTGCCAGCAGTGAGTGGGGCCTGGGAAACACCATATATTTT.

The rearrangement links TRBV9 to TRBJ2-5; no definite D call. The germline CDR1 and CDR2 sequences are SGDLS and YYNGEE. The V and J ends lost 0 bases and 3 bases respectively, with 6 bases between them. CDR3 length: 13 amino acids. CDR3 DNA sequence: TGTGCCAGCAGCGTAGGAGATGAAGAGACCCAGTACTTC. Amino acids: CASSVGDEETQYF.

This rearrangement joins TRBV5-1 to TRBJ1-2; 8 nucleotides match TRBD1. Germline lookup yields CDR1 SGHRS and CDR2 YFSETQ. V lost 1 base to trimming and J lost 4 bases; unmatched junction nucleotides: 3. This CDR3 comprises 14 residues. The CDR3 DNA sequence: TGCGCCAGCAGCTTGAGTACAGGGGGCTATGGCTACACCTTC. It encodes CASSLSTGGYGYTF.

V and J are TRBV10-1 and TRBJ2-7; TRBD1 might be the D (6 bases). Deletions cut 1 base from V and 0 bases from J, with 10 bases between. Germline lookup yields CDR1 WNHNN and CDR2 SYGVQD (reference sequence). CDR3 size: 15 residues. The CDR3 here is CASSEFQGRSYEQYF. CDR3 bases: TGCGCCAGCAGTGAGTTCCAGGGGCGCTCCTACGAGCAGTACTTC.

The chain has TRBV18 and TRBJ1-2; no reliable D call. V shed 3 bases and J shed 4 bases, with 9 bases lying between them. Germline lookup yields CDR1 KGHSH and CDR2 LQKENI. The CDR3 totals 13 residues. The CDR3 DNA sequence: TGTGCCAGCTCACCGCAGGAGACCTATGGCTACACCTTC. Protein sequence: CASSPQETYGYTF.

CDR3 nucleotide sequence: TGTGCCAGCAGCTTAGTTAGCAGGGCGAGATCCGGGGAGCTGTTTTTT. Translation: CASSLVSRARSGELFF. The chain has TRBV11-3 and TRBJ2-2, with D tentatively TRBD1 (5 bases). The germline CDR1 and CDR2 sequences are SGHNT and YENEEA. The length of the CDR3 is 16 residues. The V and J ends lost 1 base and 6 bases respectively, with 15 bases between them.

The chain couples TRBV7-9 to TRBJ2-2; TRBD1 matches 8 bases. The CDR3 has 15 residues. V dropped 3 bases and J dropped 9; count of bases not matched to a gene: 9. Germline V lookup: CDR1 SEHNR, CDR2 FQNEAQ (reference sequence). CDR3 DNA sequence: TGTGCCAGCAGCTTCCGGACAGGGATCTACCGGGAGCTGTTTTTT. Translation: CASSFRTGIYRELFF.

This sequence joins TRBV7-8 and TRBJ2-7; TRBD2 matches 7 bases. V was pared by 1 base and J by 0 bases, with 3 bases of the junction left unmatched. This CDR3 comprises 15 residues. CDR1 is SGHVS and CDR2 is FQNEAQ in the germline V gene. The CDR3 nucleotides read TGTGCCAGCAGCTTAGGGGGGGGGAACTCCTACGAGCAGTACTTC. This sequence encodes CASSLGGGNSYEQYF.

This chain links TRBV11-2 with TRBJ1-2; 9 bases agree with TRBD1. The CDR3 extends over 13 amino acids. The germline V gene encodes CDR1 SGHAT and CDR2 FQNNGV. Trimming at V came to 6 bases and at J to 3 bases, leaving 2 bases not matched to a gene. The CDR3 sequence: CASRGQGHYGYTF. The DNA of the CDR3 is TGTGCCAGCAGGGGACAGGGTCACTATGGCTACACCTTC.

This clone was seen just once. V gene TRBV9 combines with J gene TRBJ1-2; tentatively, D is TRBD1 (5 bases). CDR1 SGDLS and CDR2 YYNGEE come from the germline V gene. V was trimmed by 0 bases and J by 10 bases, leaving 10 bases between them. This CDR3 is 12 amino acids long. CDR3 residues: CASSVEGVYYTF. As DNA, the CDR3 is TGTGCCAGCAGCGTAGAAGGGGTCTACTACACCTTC.

The chain has TRBV27 and TRBJ2-7; 8 positions agree with TRBD1. Germline V gives CDR1 MNHEY, CDR2 SMNVEV (reference sequence). Trimming at V came to 1 base and at J to 4 bases, leaving 6 bases not matched to a gene. The CDR3 contains 15 residues. CDR3 DNA sequence: TGTGCCAGCAGTTTATGGCAGGGGGCGCGGTACGAGCAGTACTTC. Its translation is CASSLWQGARYEQYF.

The chain links TRBV14 to TRBJ2-2; D tentatively reads TRBD1 or TRBD2 (5 bases each). V was clipped by 8 bases and J by 0 bases, with 10 bases between them. This CDR3 contains 14 residues. CDR1 and CDR2 (germline): SGHDN, FVKESK. The DNA for the CDR3 is TGTGCCAGCGGGGACGGAGCGAACACCGGGGAGCTGTTTTTT. Translated: CASGDGANTGELFF.

The chain has TRBV7-9 and TRBJ1-3; possibly TRBD1 for D (5 bases). This CDR3 has 15 residues. Deletions cut 2 bases from V and 0 bases from J, with 8 bases between. The germline V gene has CDR1 SEHNR and CDR2 FQNEAQ (reference sequence). CDR3 sequence (DNA): TGTGCCAGCAGCTTATCTGGGACCTCTGGAAACACCATATATTTT. Encoded protein: CASSLSGTSGNTIYF.

The sample holds a few counts of this clone. The chain combines TRBV5-1 with TRBJ1-5; TRBD1 is a possible D gene (5 bases). V shed 4 bases and J shed 4 bases, with 9 bases lying between them. Germline V lookup: CDR1 SGHRS, CDR2 YFSETQ. There are 13 residues in the CDR3. CDR3 loop: CASSVQGNQPQHF. CDR3 DNA sequence: TGCGCCAGCAGCGTTCAGGGAAATCAGCCCCAGCATTTT.

This chain links TRBV5-6 with TRBJ1-2; TRBD1 might be the D (6 bases). V lost 2 bases to trimming and J lost 4 bases, with 15 bases between them. Germline CDR1 reads SGHDT; CDR2 reads YYEEEE. The CDR3 has 15 residues. The CDR3 sequence is CASSLWEQGVYGYTF. The CDR3 DNA follows: TGTGCCAGCAGCTTATGGGAACAGGGCGTCTATGGCTACACCTTC.

The chain carries TRBV6-5 and TRBJ1-1; D is unresolved. Trimming left V 6 bases short and J 4 bases short, with 12 bases between. The CDR3 consists of 13 residues. Germline V gene data show CDR1 as MNHEY and CDR2 as SVGAGI. The CDR3 coding sequence is TGTGCCAGCAGGGGTCCCGGTCGCACTGAAGCTTTCTTT. This sequence encodes CASRGPGRTEAFF.

This rearrangement joins TRBV7-2 to TRBJ1-5; unclear D gene. Trimming pared 4 bases from V and 10 bases from J, leaving 17 bases between. The germline V gene encodes CDR1 SGHTA and CDR2 FQGNSA. The CDR3 has 14 amino acids. CDR3 sequence reads: CASSSSPQTVPQHF. CDR3 nucleotide sequence: TGTGCCAGCAGCTCATCACCCCAGACTGTCCCCCAGCATTTT.

The chain couples TRBV5-1 to TRBJ1-2; 9 positions agree with TRBD1. Germline CDR1 is SGHRS and CDR2 is YFSETQ. After removal of 4 bases from V and 1 base from J, the junction contained 11 bases not matched to a gene. There are 17 residues in the CDR3. The CDR3 sequence: CASSLRTGAIYNYGYTF. In DNA, the CDR3 is TGCGCCAGCAGCCTTCGGACAGGGGCGATTTATAACTATGGCTACACCTTC.

About this clone itself: At one end, the junction sequence differs from germline, possibly due to a read error. The CDR3 here is CSARDTGGPDF. The CDR3 bases are TGCAGTGCTAGAGATACTGGCGGTCCGGATTTT. V usage is TRBV20-1 and J usage is TRBJ2-3; D gene uncertain. The CDR3 totals 11 residues. Germline CDR1 and CDR2: DFQATT and SNEGSKA (reference sequence).

The V gene is TRBV6-5, the J gene TRBJ2-6, with D perhaps TRBD1 or TRBD2 (6 bases each). Germline CDR1 reads MNHEY; CDR2 reads SVGAGI. V shed 6 bases and J shed 2 bases, with 11 bases lying between them. The CDR3 is made up of 15 amino acids. The CDR3, as DNA: TGTGCCAGCAGAAGAGGGGGGACTGGGGCCAACGTCCTGACTTTC. Translation gives CASRRGGTGANVLTF.

This clone has only one observation. This chain connects TRBV5-4 to TRBJ1-6; D is unresolved. Germline V gene data show CDR1 as SGHNT and CDR2 as YYREEE (reference sequence). This CDR3 has 14 amino acids. V was shortened by 9 bases and J by 8 bases, with 18 bases between the two germline ends. The CDR3 DNA is TGTGCCATTTCCACTGGACCAAGAGATTCACCCCTCCACTTT. It specifies CAISTGPRDSPLHF.